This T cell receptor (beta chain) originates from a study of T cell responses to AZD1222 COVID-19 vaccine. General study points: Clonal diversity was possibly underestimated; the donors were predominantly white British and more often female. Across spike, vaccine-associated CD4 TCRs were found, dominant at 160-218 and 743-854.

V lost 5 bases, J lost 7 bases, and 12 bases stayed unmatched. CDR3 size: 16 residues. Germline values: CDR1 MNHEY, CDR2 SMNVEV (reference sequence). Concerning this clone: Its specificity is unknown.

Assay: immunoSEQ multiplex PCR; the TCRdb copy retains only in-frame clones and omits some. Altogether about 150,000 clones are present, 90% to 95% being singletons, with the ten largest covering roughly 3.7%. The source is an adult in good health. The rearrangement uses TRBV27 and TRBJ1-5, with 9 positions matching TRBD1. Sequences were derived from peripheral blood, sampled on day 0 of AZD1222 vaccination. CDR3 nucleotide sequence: TGTGCCAGCAGTCCCCAGGGACAGGGAAGTTGGCAGCCCCAGCATTTT. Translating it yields CASSPQGQGSWQPQHF.